These 17 T cell receptor beta chains came from one sample sequenced in a study of T cell responses to AZD1222 COVID-19 vaccine. The repertoire was sequenced with immunoSEQ multiplex PCR; TCRdb's copy has only in-frame clones and lacks some. The table shows 150,000 to 160,000 clones, with about 86% occurring only once. The specimen comprised peripheral blood, sampled on day 0 of MenACWY control vaccination. The receptors come from an adult in good health.

The V call is TRBV29-1, the J call TRBJ1-2; perhaps TRBD1 as D (5 bases). Germline CDR1 SQVTM, CDR2 ANQGSEA. This CDR3 is built from 12 residues. V was pared by 7 bases and J by 3 bases, with 12 bases between. The CDR3 DNA sequence: TGCAGCGCGAGGACATCAGACTATGGCTACACCTTC. Its protein is CSARTSDYGYTF. Combining the CDR3 with reference TRBV29-1 and TRBJ1-2 gives the whole variable domain SAVISQKPSRDICQRGTSLTIQCQVDSQVTMMFWYRQQPGQSLTLIATANQGSEATYESGFVIDKFPISRPNLTFSTLTVSNMSPEDSSIYLCSARTSDYGYTFGSGTRLTVV.

The chain employs TRBV7-3 and TRBJ1-6; 8 nucleotides align to TRBD1. The CDR3 loop spans 14 amino acids. The germline CDR1 and CDR2 sequences are SGHTA and FQGTGA. V was pared by 5 bases and J by 5 bases, with 2 bases of the junction left unmatched. The CDR3 sequence is CASSRQGNNSPLHF. The CDR3 bases are TGTGCCAGCAGCCGACAGGGGAATAATTCACCCCTCCACTTT.

The rearrangement links TRBV14 to TRBJ2-7, with 8 bases fitting TRBD2. V was pared by 3 bases and J by 3 bases, with 4 bases of the junction left unmatched. Germline values: CDR1 SGHDN, CDR2 FVKESK. CDR3 length equals 14 residues. The CDR3 DNA is TGTGCCAGCAGCCAGAAACTAGCGGTCTACGAGCAGTACTTC. It translates to CASSQKLAVYEQYF.

The chain is built from TRBV27 and TRBJ1-2; D is perhaps TRBD1 (5 bases). This CDR3 has 17 amino acids. The germline V gene has CDR1 MNHEY and CDR2 SMNVEV (reference sequence). Trimming removed 2 bases from V and 0 bases from J, with 16 bases in between. CDR3 sequence (DNA): TGTGCCAGCAGTTTAGGTCTTGAGTCAGGGACTAACTATGGCTACACCTTC. Translating it yields CASSLGLESGTNYGYTF.

The J gene is TRBJ2-3, the V gene TRBV7-2; 16 bases map to TRBD2. V trimming: 6 bases; J trimming: 5 bases; junction bases outside the gene matches: 8. The CDR3 extends over 17 amino acids. Germline CDR1 is SGHTA and CDR2 is FQGNSA. The CDR3 DNA is TGTGCCAGCAGACCCGGGACTAGCGGGAGGGCCGAAGATACGCAGTATTTT. It specifies CASRPGTSGRAEDTQYF. Full variable domain (missing parts from reference TRBV7-2 and TRBJ2-3): GAGVSQSPSNKVTEKGKDVELRCDPISGHTALYWYRQSLGQGLEFLIYFQGNSAPDKSGLPSDRFSAERTGGSVSTLTIQRTQQEDSAVYLCASRPGTSGRAEDTQYFGPGTRLTVL.

The chain links TRBV6-2 or TRBV6-3 to TRBJ2-7; 8 nucleotides agree with TRBD2. Germline CDR1 and CDR2: MNHEY and SVGEGT. The length of the CDR3 is 16 residues. V lost 2 bases, J lost 3 bases, and 9 bases stayed unmatched. The chain's CDR3 is CASSYMSSGADYEQYF. CDR3 DNA: TGTGCCAGCAGTTACATGAGTAGCGGGGCTGACTACGAGCAGTACTTC.

The rearrangement uses TRBV7-8 and TRBJ2-5, with TRBD2 identical over 14 bases. Germline CDR1 reads SGHVS; CDR2 reads FQNEAQ. The CDR3 spans 15 residues. V lost 5 bases and J lost 7; bases outside the gene matches: 6. The CDR3 loop is CASSTRLAGGRTQYF. CDR3 bases: TGTGCCAGCAGCACCCGACTAGCGGGGGGGAGGACCCAGTACTTC.

This sequence joins TRBV3-1 (or the pseudogene TRBV3-2) and TRBJ2-2; 7 nucleotides match TRBD1. The CDR3 sequence is 15 residues long. V lost 3 bases and J lost 3; bases outside the gene matches: 4. Germline CDR1 and CDR2: LGHDT and YNNKEL (reference sequence). The CDR3 DNA reads as TGTGCCAGCAGCCAGGGACAGACGTACACCGGGGAGCTGTTTTTT. Encoded protein: CASSQGQTYTGELFF.

For the CDR3, the DNA is TGTGCCAGCAGCTTAGCTCTCGGGGGGGTCTACAATGAGCAGTTCTTC. It encodes CASSLALGGVYNEQFF. This sequence joins TRBV11-3 and TRBJ2-1; 8 nucleotides match TRBD2. This CDR3 contains 16 residues. Germline V lookup: CDR1 SGHNT, CDR2 YENEEA. V was clipped by 1 base and J by 3 bases; unmatched bases: 5.

The CDR3 DNA reads TGTGCCAGCAAAAAAACATGGGGGAAGAACACTGAAGCTTTCTTT. It specifies CASKKTWGKNTEAFF. The chain has TRBV6-5 and TRBJ1-1; possibly TRBD1 for D (5 bases). V was shortened by 7 bases and J by 1 base, with 16 bases between the two germline ends. The CDR3 is made up of 15 amino acids. CDR1 MNHEY and CDR2 SVGAGI come from the germline V gene.

The V and J genes are TRBV12-3 or TRBV12-4 and TRBJ1-4, with D perhaps TRBD1 (5 bases). V lost 5 bases and J lost 11, with 15 bases in between. This CDR3 spans 13 amino acids. The CDR3 protein is CASSATGTWKLFF. For the CDR3, the DNA is TGTGCCAGCAGTGCTACCGGGACGTGGAAACTGTTTTTT.

The rearrangement joins TRBV6-6 to TRBJ1-6; 7 positions match TRBD1. The CDR3 length is 15 residues. Germline CDR1 reads MNHNY; CDR2 reads SVGAGI (reference sequence). V was pared by 4 bases and J by 5 bases, with 5 bases of the junction left unmatched. The CDR3 reads CASSSLGTDNSPLHF. CDR3 nucleotides: TGTGCCAGCAGTTCTCTCGGGACAGATAATTCACCCCTCCACTTT.

The chain employs TRBV29-1 and TRBJ2-7; possibly TRBD1 for D (5 bases). CDR3 length: 12 amino acids. Trimming pared 4 bases from V and 7 bases from J, leaving 14 bases between. The germline V gene has CDR1 SQVTM and CDR2 ANQGSEA. CDR3 loop: CSVVPSGYEQYF. The DNA for the CDR3 is TGCAGCGTTGTCCCTTCAGGGTATGAGCAGTACTTC.

The J gene is TRBJ2-2, the V gene TRBV29-1; 8 bases agree with TRBD1. The germline gives CDR1 SQVTM, CDR2 ANQGSEA. Trimming at V came to 5 bases and at J to 2 bases, leaving 7 bases not matched to a gene. The CDR3 is 15 amino acids. CDR3 bases: TGCAGCGTTCACTCCCAGGGGGCCAACACCGGGGAGCTGTTTTTT. Translated: CSVHSQGANTGELFF.

This clone was detected once. J is TRBJ1-5 and V is TRBV7-3; possibly TRBD1 for D (5 bases). This CDR3 is built from 13 residues. Germline CDR1 and CDR2: SGHTA and FQGTGA. The V end lost 5 bases, the J end lost 6 bases, and 11 bases lay between the germline ends. The CDR3 coding sequence is TGTGCCAGCAGCCCGGGGGATAGTCAGCCCCAGCATTTT. The encoded protein is CASSPGDSQPQHF.

The chain couples TRBV24-1 to TRBJ2-7; perhaps TRBD1 as D (6 bases). The CDR3 has 14 residues. V gave up 4 bases and J gave up 6 bases, with 15 bases separating them. Germline V gives CDR1 KGHDR, CDR2 SFDVKD. This chain's CDR3 is CATSDSLTGIEQYF. CDR3 DNA: TGTGCCACCAGTGACAGCCTTACAGGGATCGAGCAGTACTTC.

The genes are TRBV29-1 and TRBJ2-3; D gene ambiguous. In germline, CDR1 is SQVTM, CDR2 ANQGSEA. The CDR3 runs to 14 residues. The chain's CDR3 is CSTRLGPITDTQYF. The CDR3 bases are TGCAGTACGAGATTAGGGCCCATCACAGATACGCAGTATTTT.